This TCR beta chain derives from a study of control samples from healthy donors and cancer patients. Data came from immunoSEQ multiplex PCR; TCRdb stores just in-frame clones and leaves some out. The sample has around 59,000 clones, roughly nine tenths seen once. The V gene's germline CDR1 is LNHDA and CDR2 SQIVND (reference sequence). Trimming removed 3 bases at V and 1 base at J, with 12 bases between. CDR3 size: 15 residues. The TCR was taken from a man aged 40-50 years with colorectal cancer. This chain uses TRBV19 with TRBJ1-1, with a weak D call TRBD1 (6 bases). The material sequenced was PBMCs. CDR3 DNA: TGTGCCAGTAGTATGTCGGTGACAGGGAACACTGAAGCTTTCTTT. Its translation is CASSMSVTGNTEAFF.